This T cell receptor beta chain was identified during a study of T cells in tuberculosis. The repertoire was sequenced with immunoSEQ multiplex PCR; TCRdb's copy has only in-frame clones and lacks some. The sample has around 43,000 clones; around 95% are singletons. This CDR3 contains 18 residues. CDR1 is SGHNT and CDR2 is YYREEE in the germline V gene (reference sequence). With V trimmed by 4 bases and J by 5 bases, 15 bases remained unmatched. General study points: Active tuberculosis TCR-alpha repertoires lay closer to GMM-specific TCRs than IGRA-negative controls, suggesting clonal expansion. Active tuberculosis patients had shorter CDR3-alpha; the beta difference was nonsignificant.

Adolescents were screened for latent TB by skin test and IGRA. About this clone itself: Antigen specificity is unknown.

The sample was PBMCs. The receptor was isolated from a donor aged 5 to 30 with latent tuberculosis or without tuberculosis infection. The V gene is TRBV5-4, the J gene TRBJ2-7, with TRBD2 matching over 13 bases. CDR3 nucleotide sequence: TGTGCCAGCAGCGGAGGACTAGCGGGGGCCCCCAACGTAAACGAGCAGTACTTC. Its translation is CASSGGLAGAPNVNEQYF.